This TCR beta chain appears in the sequencing data of a study of read filtering for tumor transcriptome and immune sequencing. Background on the study: Mean patient age was roughly 66 years, range roughly 47 to 90; approximately 17 male, 11 to 15 female. Study-level points and caveats: RNA-seq captured clonotypes less deeply and reliably than IR-seq. The CD138-negative fraction was mixed bone marrow immune cells, not pure T cells.

From germline, CDR1 is SEHNR and CDR2 FQNEAQ (reference sequence). The V end was cut by 3 bases, the J end by 7 bases, with 15 bases between. The CDR3 spans 14 residues. This clonotype was counted only a few times. Its antigen is unidentified. At the time of active disease, bone marrow was collected from every patient. The library was built from approximately 400 ng RNA with molecular barcoded adaptors for alpha/delta and beta/gamma chains. TCRdb ran MiXCR on the reads and lists one entry per CDR3 protein. Of about 24,000 distinct CDR3 sequences listed, about 20% are singletons. The sequence derives from a donor at least 40 years old with multiple myeloma. Specimen: a population of CD138-negative cells sorted from bone marrow. The chain carries TRBV7-9 and TRBJ1-2; unclear D gene. The CDR3 loop reads CASSFPAQPIGYTF. DNA of the CDR3: TGTGCCAGCAGCTTCCCGGCCCAACCGATTGGCTACACCTTC.